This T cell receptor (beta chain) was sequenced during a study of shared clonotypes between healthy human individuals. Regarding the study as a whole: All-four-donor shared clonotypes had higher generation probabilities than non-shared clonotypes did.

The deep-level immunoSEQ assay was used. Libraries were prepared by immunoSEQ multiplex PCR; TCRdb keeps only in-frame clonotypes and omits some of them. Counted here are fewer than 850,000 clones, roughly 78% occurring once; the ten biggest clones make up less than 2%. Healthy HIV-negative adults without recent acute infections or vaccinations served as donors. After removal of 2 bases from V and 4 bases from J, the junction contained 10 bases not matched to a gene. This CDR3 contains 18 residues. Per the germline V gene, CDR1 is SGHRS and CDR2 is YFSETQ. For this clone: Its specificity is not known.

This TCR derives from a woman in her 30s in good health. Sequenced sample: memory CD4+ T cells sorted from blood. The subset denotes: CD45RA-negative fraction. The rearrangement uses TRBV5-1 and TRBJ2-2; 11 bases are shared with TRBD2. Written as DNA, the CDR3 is TGCGCCAGCAGCTTCGGGACTAGCGGAGGCTCCCTCACCGGGGAGCTGTTTTTT. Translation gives CASSFGTSGGSLTGELFF.